A single sample gave rise to the 18 T cell receptor beta chains below, sequenced in a study of blood T cell repertoires in COVID-19. TCRdb's table, derived via immunoSEQ multiplex PCR, lists solely in-frame clones and lacks some. The sample holds some 210,000 clones, 90% to 95% seen once. The specimen was peripheral blood. Receptor source: a man aged 55 to 70 with COVID-19, enrolled during active disease.

V usage is TRBV25-1 and J usage is TRBJ2-2; 10 nucleotides agree with TRBD2. CDR3 size: 18 residues. J lost 4 bases, V lost 7 bases, and 15 bases had no gene match. Germline V gene sequence: CDR1 MGHDK, CDR2 SYGVNS. The CDR3 DNA follows: TGTGCCAGCACTCGGACTAGCGGCACCACGCTAATCACCGGGGAGCTGTTTTTT. It encodes CASTRTSGTTLITGELFF.

CDR3 nucleotide sequence: TGTGCCATCAGTGTAGGAGCGGGGGGGCTTGAGACCCAGTACTTC. Its protein product is CAISVGAGGLETQYF. The V gene is TRBV10-3, the J gene TRBJ2-5; 10 bases align to TRBD2. V lost 4 bases to trimming and J lost 5 bases; unmatched junction nucleotides: 7. Germline CDR1 is ENHRY and CDR2 is SYGVKD. The CDR3 runs 15 residues.

The rearrangement joins TRBV30 to TRBJ2-7; TRBD1 is a possible D gene (6 bases). Germline CDR1 GTSNPN, CDR2 SVGIG (reference sequence). Deletions cut 3 bases from V and 11 bases from J, with 23 bases between. The CDR3 spans 14 residues. CDR3 residues: CAWSPWGQVGAEYF. The CDR3 DNA is TGTGCCTGGAGCCCCTGGGGGCAGGTAGGGGCTGAGTACTTC.

This rearrangement joins TRBV3-1 (or the pseudogene TRBV3-2) to TRBJ2-2; weak D call: TRBD2 (5 bases). V lost 4 bases and J lost 7, with 19 bases in between. Germline CDR1 and CDR2: LGHDT and YNNKEL (reference sequence). The CDR3 runs to 16 residues. CDR3 residues: CASSRGSGTSGGELFF. CDR3 sequence (DNA): TGTGCCAGCAGCCGGGGAAGCGGCACCTCCGGCGGGGAGCTGTTTTTT.

This sequence joins TRBV2 and TRBJ1-6; TRBD1 matches 11 bases. There are 15 residues in the CDR3. Unmatched junction bases numbered 2, after V lost 2 bases and J lost 8 bases. Germline V gene sequence: CDR1 SNHLY, CDR2 FYNNEI. The CDR3, as DNA: TGTGCCAGCAGTGAAAGGACAGGGGGCGATTCACCCCTCCACTTT. It encodes CASSERTGGDSPLHF.

The chain employs TRBV4-3 and TRBJ2-3; 8 bases line up with TRBD2. The V and J ends lost 0 bases and 2 bases, in that order; junction bases with no gene match: 7. Germline loops: CDR1 LGHNA, CDR2 YSLEER. CDR3 length equals 17 residues. This CDR3 is CASSQDWGTRNTDTQYF. The CDR3 nucleotides are TGCGCCAGCAGCCAAGATTGGGGGACTAGAAACACAGATACGCAGTATTTT.

The V call is TRBV19, the J call TRBJ2-2, with TRBD2 identical over 8 bases. The CDR3 has 14 residues. Germline V gene sequence: CDR1 LNHDA, CDR2 SQIVND (reference sequence). V lost 5 bases and J lost 5; bases outside the gene matches: 4. CDR3 amino acids: CASSLGLATGELFF. The CDR3 DNA follows: TGTGCCAGTAGTCTAGGACTAGCTACCGGGGAGCTGTTTTTT.

J is TRBJ1-1 and V is TRBV19, with D perhaps TRBD1 (5 bases). The germline CDR1 and CDR2 sequences are LNHDA and SQIVND (reference sequence). CDR3 length: 14 amino acids. With 4 bases removed from V and 5 bases from J, the gap between germline ends came to 14 bases. CDR3 region: CASSNAGGWTEAFF. The CDR3 DNA reads TGTGCCAGTAGTAACGCGGGGGGGTGGACTGAAGCTTTCTTT.

This chain uses TRBV2 with TRBJ2-3; 12 nucleotides agree with TRBD2. Germline CDR1 and CDR2: SNHLY and FYNNEI. V trimming: 5 bases; J trimming: 2 bases; junction bases outside the gene matches: 5. CDR3 length: 16 residues. For the CDR3, the DNA is TGTGCCAGCAGTTCACTAGCGGGGGGATTCACAGATACGCAGTATTTT. The encoded protein is CASSSLAGGFTDTQYF.

The J gene is TRBJ2-1, the V gene TRBV6-4; 14 nucleotides line up with TRBD2. V lost 6 bases to trimming and J lost 8 bases; unmatched junction nucleotides: 6. Germline CDR1 and CDR2: MRHNA and SNTAGT. This CDR3 contains 15 residues. The CDR3 sequence: CASSRTSGGTYEQFF. CDR3 coding DNA: TGTGCCAGCAGCCGGACTAGCGGGGGGACATATGAGCAGTTCTTC.

This clone was found once. The chain recombines TRBV6-5 with TRBJ2-7; 10 bases map to TRBD1. Germline CDR1 and CDR2: MNHEY and SVGAGI. The J segment lost 2 bases and the V segment lost 3 bases, leaving 4 bases of the junction unmatched. The CDR3 runs 15 residues. CDR3 bases: TGTGCCAGCAGTTATAGGGACAGGGGCCCCTACGAGCAGTACTTC. Protein sequence: CASSYRDRGPYEQYF.

This sequence joins TRBV6-1 and TRBJ1-1, with 8 bases lining up with TRBD1. Germline V gene sequence: CDR1 MNHNS, CDR2 SASEGT. This CDR3 region has 16 residues. The ends lost 2 bases at V and 0 bases at J; junction bases unmatched: 5. The CDR3 DNA follows: TGTGCCAGCAGTGAACTGACAGGGGCCCTGAACACTGAAGCTTTCTTT. This sequence encodes CASSELTGALNTEAFF.

This clone was observed once. J is TRBJ2-1 and V is TRBV28; possible D gene TRBD1, 6 bases. Germline CDR1 is MDHEN and CDR2 is SYDVKM. Trimming left V 3 bases short and J 7 bases short, with 10 bases between. The CDR3 extends over 13 amino acids. CDR3 DNA: TGTGCCAGCAGTTTTGCAGGACAGAATGAGCAGTTCTTC. Its protein is CASSFAGQNEQFF. The variable domain in full, with the rest retrieved from reference TRBV28 and TRBJ2-1, is DVKVTQSSRYLVKRTGEKVFLECVQDMDHENMFWYRQDPGLGLRLIYFSYDVKMKEKGDIPEGYSVSREKKERFSLILESASTNQTSMYLCASSFAGQNEQFFGPGTRLTVL.

The rearrangement uses TRBV27 and TRBJ2-2; 7 bases line up with TRBD2. Germline V gives CDR1 MNHEY, CDR2 SMNVEV (reference sequence). Trimming at V came to 0 bases and at J to 4 bases, leaving 2 bases not matched to a gene. The CDR3 is made up of 15 amino acids. This chain's CDR3 is CASSLSLATTGELFF. For the CDR3, the DNA is TGTGCCAGCAGTTTATCACTAGCGACCACCGGGGAGCTGTTTTTT.

The chain is built from TRBV5-4 and TRBJ2-7, with 8 bases identical to TRBD1. V shed 4 bases, J shed 5 bases, and the junction held 17 bases outside the gene matches. The CDR3 is 17 amino acids. CDR1 SGHNT and CDR2 YYREEE come from the germline V gene (reference sequence). The CDR3 coding sequence is TGTGCCAGCAGCAGAGGTCTCGGTCAGGGGGCGGAGAACGAGCAGTACTTC. Encoded protein: CASSRGLGQGAENEQYF.

The V gene is TRBV12-5, the J gene TRBJ1-2; 11 bases are a match to TRBD1. CDR3 length: 14 residues. CDR1 and CDR2 (germline): LGHNT, FRNRAP. V dropped 1 base and J dropped 8; count of bases not matched to a gene: 3. The CDR3 is CASGLGTGGAGYTF. The CDR3 bases are TGTGCTAGTGGTTTGGGGACAGGGGGCGCGGGCTACACCTTC.

The rearrangement joins TRBV7-2 to TRBJ1-3, with 7 bases lining up with TRBD1. Per germline, CDR1 SGHTA and CDR2 FQGNSA. This CDR3 has 15 residues. Germline trimming cut 7 bases from V and 2 bases from J; bases unmatched to any gene: 8. The CDR3 DNA reads TGTGCCAGCACCCCAGAGGGGGCGCCTGGAAACACCATATATTTT. This gives the protein CASTPEGAPGNTIYF.

V and J are TRBV11-2 and TRBJ2-7, with a possible D match to TRBD2 (7 bases). Germline CDR1 reads SGHAT; CDR2 reads FQNNGV. V shed 5 bases and J shed 6 bases, with 26 bases lying between them. This CDR3 is 17 amino acids long. For the CDR3, the DNA is TGTGCCAGCAGCCCTAGGGGGGGTGGACTCATCACCGCCGAGCAGTACTTC. The encoded protein is CASSPRGGGLITAEQYF.